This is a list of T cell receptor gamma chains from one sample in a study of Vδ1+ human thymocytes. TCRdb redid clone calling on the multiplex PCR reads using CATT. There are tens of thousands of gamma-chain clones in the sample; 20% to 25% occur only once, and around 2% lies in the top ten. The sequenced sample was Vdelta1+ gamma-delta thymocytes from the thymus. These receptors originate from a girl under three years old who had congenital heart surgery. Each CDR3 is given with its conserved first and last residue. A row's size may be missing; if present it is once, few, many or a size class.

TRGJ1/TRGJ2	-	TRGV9	CALWEVRWKLF	TGTGCCTTGTGGGAGGTGCGATGGAAACTCTTT
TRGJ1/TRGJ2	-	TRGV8	CATWDIQKKLF	TGTGCCACCTGGGATATACAGAAGAAACTCTTT
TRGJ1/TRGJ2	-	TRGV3	CATWGRNYKKLF	TGTGCCACCTGGGGCCGAAATTATAAGAAACTCTTT
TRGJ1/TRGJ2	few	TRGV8	CATWDPVHYYKKLF	TGTGCCACCTGGGATCCGGTCCATTATTATAAGAAACTCTTT
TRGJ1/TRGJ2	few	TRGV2	CATWDGAGHYKKLF	TGTGCCACCTGGGACGGCGCCGGCCATTATAAGAAACTCTTT
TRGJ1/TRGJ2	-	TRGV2	CATWDGTRGKLF	TGTGCCACCTGGGACGGAACTAGGGGGAAACTCTTT
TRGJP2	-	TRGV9	CALWEVPDWIKTF	TGTGCCTTGTGGGAGGTGCCTGATTGGATCAAGACGTTT
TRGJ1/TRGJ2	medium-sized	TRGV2	CATWDGDYYKKLF	TGTGCCACCTGGGACGGTGATTATTATAAGAAACTCTTT
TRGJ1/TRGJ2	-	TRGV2	CATWDGQMKLF	TGTGCCACCTGGGACGGGCAGATGAAACTCTTT
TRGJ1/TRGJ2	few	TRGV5	CATWDGNAAKKLF	TGTGCCACCTGGGACGGGAATGCGGCTAAGAAACTCTTT
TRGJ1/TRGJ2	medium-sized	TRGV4	CATWDLYKKLF	TGTGCCACCTGGGACCTTTATAAGAAACTCTTT
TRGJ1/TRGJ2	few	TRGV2	CATWDGEIKKLF	TGTGCCACCTGGGACGGCGAGATAAAGAAACTCTTT
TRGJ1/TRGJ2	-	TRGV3	CATWDSTNYYKKLF	TGTGCCACCTGGGACAGTACGAATTATTATAAGAAACTCTTT
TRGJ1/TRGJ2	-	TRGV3	CATWDRPCCYKKLF	TGTGCCACCTGGGACAGGCCCTGTTGTTATAAGAAACTCTTT
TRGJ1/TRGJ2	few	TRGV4	CATWDKTEKLF	TGTGCCACCTGGGATAAAACGGAGAAACTCTTT
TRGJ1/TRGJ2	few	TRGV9	CALWEKGYKKLF	TGTGCCTTGTGGGAGAAGGGCTATAAGAAACTCTTT
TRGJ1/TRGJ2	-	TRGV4	CATWDLHATVYYKKLF	TGTGCCACCTGGGACCTACATGCCACCGTTTATTATAAGAAACTCTTT
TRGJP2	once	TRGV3	CATWDRSSSDWIKTF	TGTGCCACCTGGGACAGATCGAGTAGTGATTGGATCAAGACGTTT
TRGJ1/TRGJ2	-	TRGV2	CATWDVQYKKLF	TGTGCCACCTGGGACGTACAATATAAGAAACTCTTT
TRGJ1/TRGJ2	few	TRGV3	CATWDGGMNYKKLF	TGTGCCACCTGGGACGGGGGGATGAATTATAAGAAACTCTTT
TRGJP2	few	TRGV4	CATWDGPRSSDWIKTF	TGTGCCACCTGGGACGGGCCGCGTAGTAGTGATTGGATCAAGACGTTT
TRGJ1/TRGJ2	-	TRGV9	CALWEASNYYKKLF	TGTGCCTTGTGGGAGGCCTCGAATTATTATAAGAAACTCTTT
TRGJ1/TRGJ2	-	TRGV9	CALWEVTDYKKLF	TGTGCCTTGTGGGAGGTTACGGATTATAAGAAACTCTTT
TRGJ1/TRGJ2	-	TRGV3	CATWVEPGTYYKKLF	TGTGCCACCTGGGTAGAACCTGGAACCTATTATAAGAAACTCTTT
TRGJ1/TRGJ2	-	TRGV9	CALWEVGGYYKKLF	TGTGCCTTGTGGGAGGTCGGGGGTTATTATAAGAAACTCTTT
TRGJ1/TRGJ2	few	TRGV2	CATWDGPGYKKLF	TGTGCTACCTGGGACGGGCCAGGGTATAAGAAACTCTTT
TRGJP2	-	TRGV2	CATWDGPPNNSSDWIKTF	TGTGCCACCTGGGACGGGCCACCCAATAATAGTAGTGATTGGATCAAGACGTTT
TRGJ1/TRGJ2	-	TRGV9	CALWEVHRVPIYYKKLF	TGTGCCTTGTGGGAGGTGCACAGGGTACCAATTTATTATAAGAAACTCTTT